This record concerns one T cell receptor beta chain sequence. This clone was detected only once. No cognate antigen has been identified for it. Nothing much larger sits one base from this clone, and base qualities are not available. The intended sense of this specimen's time point label: week 47, end of study. Each vaccine dose was 300 ug of a 20-mer mutant IDH1 peptide in Montanide, given subcutaneously with topical imiquimod. Across visits V03 through V10, patients got a total of eight vaccinations, given in weeks 1, 3, 5, 7, 11, 15, 19 and 23. Donors had newly diagnosed WHO grade 3 or 4 IDH1-mutant astrocytomas with loss of nuclear ATRX. The samples were drawn from NOA16, a multicentre, single-arm, open-label phase I trial in Germany that tested a mutant IDH1 peptide vaccine in humans for the first time. Genomic DNA for TCRB sequencing was isolated from EDTA blood with the DNeasy Blood and Tissue Kit.

V was cut back by 1 base and J by 16 bases, leaving a gap of 14 bases between them. The CDR3 contains 12 residues, cysteine and phenylalanine counted. Kept here is only the CDR3 DNA, which spans 36 bases and is read in frame from base 1. CDR1 and CDR2 (SGHAT, FQNNGV) derive from the germline V gene. This entry is derived from a study of a mutant IDH1 vaccine in newly diagnosed glioma (dated by TCRdb to 2020 to 2023). Broadly, across the study: Vaccination began 4-6 weeks after radiotherapy alone, or alongside temozolomide cycles in the chemotherapy-containing groups. Of the 30 or so patients who were treated, around 62% were male and around 40% were female, and the mean age was around 43 years. Prior to enrollment, standard therapy consisting of radiotherapy alone, temozolomide alone, or radiochemotherapy with temozolomide had been administered to patients, with the combination being received by most patients. The week-35 safety follow-up took place at visit V12, and the week-47 end of study took place at visit V13. Peripheral blood was drawn at six visits: V03 (baseline), V05, V07, V10, V12 and V13. Longitudinal TCRB deep sequencing was done for some 26 treated patients, wherever samples were available for exploratory analyses. General findings and caveats noted by the study authors: Changes in the top peripheral T cell clonotypes picked up by TCRB sequencing did not appear to be linked to pseudoprogression. According to the authors, sample limitations meant that analyses of patient blood samples could not be reproduced. Immune responses induced by the vaccine were seen in 90% to 95% of patients across multiple MHC alleles. PBMC samples for TCRB deep sequencing were selected based on availability.

The library was built by means of the immunoSEQ multiplex PCR assay. Following the manufacturer's protocol, the hsTCRB Kit was used to amplify rearranged TCR beta chain sequences. Sequencing of TCRB libraries was carried out on an Illumina MiSeq. Per the source publication's procedure: Demultiplexing, trimming and gene mapping were performed with the kit vendor's proprietary platform. TCRdb's version of the immuneACCESS table is confined to in-frame rearrangements and falls short of the full clone set. An unresolved V gene accounts for under half of the shortfall where checked; the remainder is of unknown origin. V and J calls and clone size are given by that table; D and trimming were obtained from the DNA. This sample lists tens of thousands of clones; over 75% were detected once. The ten largest clones capture 5.2% of the sample.

The sample was PBMCs, taken from a glioma patient whose treatment included an IDH1 peptide vaccine. This clonotype originated in a middle-aged man with glioma. The chain is encoded by TRBV11-2 joined to TRBJ2-1, with the D gene not confidently named. The DNA sequence is TGTGCCAGCAGCTTAGGAAGGCTCATCAGTTTCTTC. This encodes CASSLGRLISFF.